The rows below give T cell receptor beta chains drawn from one sample of a study of OX40 agonist ivuxolimab in advanced cancers. Some clones are missing from TCRdb's copy, which holds only in-frame ones; the method was immunoSEQ multiplex PCR. The top ten clones hold roughly an eighth of a sample with 60,000 to 65,000 clones, 91% of them seen once. The sequencing used CD4+ or CD8+ T cells sorted from blood, collected in a trial of the OX40 agonist ivuxolimab. These receptors all stem from an adult with an advanced solid tumor such as melanoma, head and neck, liver or kidney cancer. CDR3s include the opening cysteine and the closing phenylalanine or tryptophan. The D gene is left open where the match is weak.

>TRBV28|TRBJ1-5|.
CASSWSHSSNQPQHF
TGTGCCAGCAGTTGGAGCCATAGTAGCAATCAGCCCCAGCATTTT
>TRBV5-4|TRBJ2-7|TRBD1
CASSSTGLGEQYF
TGTGCCAGCAGCTCGACAGGGCTTGGCGAGCAGTACTTC
>TRBV2|TRBJ2-3|TRBD1
CASSSMGDRIFDTQYF
TGCGCCAGCAGTTCCATGGGGGACAGAATTTTCGATACGCAGTATTTT
>TRBV11-3|TRBJ2-7|TRBD2
CASSFGGVSYEQYF
TGTGCCAGCAGCTTTGGGGGGGTCTCCTACGAGCAGTACTTC
>TRBV7-9|TRBJ2-5|TRBD2
CASSPGLEETQYF
TGTGCCAGCAGCCCCGGACTAGAAGAGACCCAGTACTTC
>TRBV4-3|TRBJ2-7|TRBD2
CASSQDRWEGFYEQYF
TGCGCCAGCAGCCAAGATAGGTGGGAGGGCTTCTACGAGCAGTACTTC
>TRBV27|TRBJ2-1|.
CASRPLGLGVDEQFF
TGTGCCAGCAGACCATTGGGACTGGGGGTGGATGAGCAGTTCTTC
>TRBV28|TRBJ2-5|.
CASSLILQETQYF
TGTGCCAGCAGTTTAATTCTACAAGAGACCCAGTACTTC
>TRBV2|TRBJ2-4|.
CASSEPPSSGDIQYF
TGTGCCAGCAGTGAACCCCCTTCCAGTGGGGACATTCAGTACTTC
>TRBV5-6|TRBJ2-7|.
CASSLGVYEQYF
TGTGCCAGCAGCTTGGGCGTTTACGAGCAGTACTTC
>TRBV11-2|TRBJ2-5|TRBD1
CASSYWTGSQETQYF
TGTGCCAGCAGCTATTGGACAGGGAGCCAAGAGACCCAGTACTTC